Reported below is one T cell receptor (beta chain). The antigen remains undetermined. The germline CDR1 and CDR2 sequences are MNHEY and SVGAGI. The CDR3 loop spans 17 amino acids. V dropped 0 bases and J dropped 3; count of bases not matched to a gene: 8. This sample is drawn from a study of T cell repertoires in cytomegalovirus infection. Across the whole study: Recently identified HLA-C-restricted and well-studied HLA-B-restricted CMV epitopes were used.

TCRdb itself ran the reads through MiXCR, one entry per CDR3 protein. The sample lists about 310,000 distinct CDR3 sequences; approximately 25% were seen once. V and J are TRBV6-5 and TRBJ2-1, with 7 positions matching TRBD2. This TCR was sampled from a human donor in good health (CMV status not recorded). Some clones in this sample may be carry-over from other donors' samples. The sequencing used cultured PBMCs, collected from culture after CMV antigen stimulation. CDR3 loop: CASSYSGLKNLYNEQFF. The CDR3 DNA reads as TGTGCCAGCAGTTACTCGGGACTAAAGAACCTCTACAATGAGCAGTTCTTC.